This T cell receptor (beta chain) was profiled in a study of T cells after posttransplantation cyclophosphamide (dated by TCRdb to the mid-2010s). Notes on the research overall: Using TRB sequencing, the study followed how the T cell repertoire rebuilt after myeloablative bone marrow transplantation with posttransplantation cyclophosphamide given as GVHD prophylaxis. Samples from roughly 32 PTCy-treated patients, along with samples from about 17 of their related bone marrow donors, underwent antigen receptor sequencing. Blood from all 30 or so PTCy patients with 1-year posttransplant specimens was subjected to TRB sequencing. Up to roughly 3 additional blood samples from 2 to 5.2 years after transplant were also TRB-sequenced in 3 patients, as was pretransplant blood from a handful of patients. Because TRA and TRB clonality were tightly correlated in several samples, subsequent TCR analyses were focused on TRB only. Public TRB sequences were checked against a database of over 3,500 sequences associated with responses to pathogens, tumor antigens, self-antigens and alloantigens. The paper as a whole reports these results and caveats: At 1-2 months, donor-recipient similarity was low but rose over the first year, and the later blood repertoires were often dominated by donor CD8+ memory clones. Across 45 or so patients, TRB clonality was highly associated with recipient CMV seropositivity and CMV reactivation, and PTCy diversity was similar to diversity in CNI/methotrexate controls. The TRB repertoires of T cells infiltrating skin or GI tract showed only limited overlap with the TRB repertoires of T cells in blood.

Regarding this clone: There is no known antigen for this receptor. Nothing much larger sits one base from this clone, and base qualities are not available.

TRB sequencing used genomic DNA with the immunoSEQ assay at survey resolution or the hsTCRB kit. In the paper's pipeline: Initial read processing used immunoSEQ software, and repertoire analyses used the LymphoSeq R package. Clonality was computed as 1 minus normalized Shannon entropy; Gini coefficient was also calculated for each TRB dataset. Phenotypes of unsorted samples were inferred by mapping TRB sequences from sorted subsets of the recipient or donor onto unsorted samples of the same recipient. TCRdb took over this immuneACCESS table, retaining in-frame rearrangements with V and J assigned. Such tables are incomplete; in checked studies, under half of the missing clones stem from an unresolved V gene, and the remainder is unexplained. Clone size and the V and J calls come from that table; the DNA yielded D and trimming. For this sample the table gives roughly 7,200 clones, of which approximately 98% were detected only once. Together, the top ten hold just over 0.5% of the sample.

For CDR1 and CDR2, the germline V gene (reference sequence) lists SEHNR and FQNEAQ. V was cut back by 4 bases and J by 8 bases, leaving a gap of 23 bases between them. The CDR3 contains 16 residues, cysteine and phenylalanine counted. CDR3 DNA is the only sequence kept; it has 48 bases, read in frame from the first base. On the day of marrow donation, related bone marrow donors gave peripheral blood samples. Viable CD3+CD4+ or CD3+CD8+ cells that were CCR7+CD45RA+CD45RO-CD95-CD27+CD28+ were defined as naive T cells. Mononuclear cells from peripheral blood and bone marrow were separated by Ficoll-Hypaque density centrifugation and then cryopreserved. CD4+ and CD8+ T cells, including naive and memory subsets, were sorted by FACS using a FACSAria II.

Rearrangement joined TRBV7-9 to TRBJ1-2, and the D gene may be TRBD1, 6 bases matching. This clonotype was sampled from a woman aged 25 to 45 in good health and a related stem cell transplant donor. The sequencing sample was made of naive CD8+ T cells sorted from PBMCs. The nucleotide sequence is TGTGCCAGCAGCTCTGCCGAGACAGGCTCAGAAGGGGGCTACACCTTC. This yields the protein CASSSAETGSEGGYTF.